This TCR beta chain came from a study of blood T cell repertoires in COVID-19. This clone has only a few counts. Germline loops: CDR1 SGHVS, CDR2 FQNEAQ. The CDR3 sequence is 15 residues long. V was pared by 1 base and J by 4 bases, with 14 bases between. Only in-frame clones appear in the TCRdb table, and some are missing; sequencing was by immunoSEQ multiplex PCR. Of approximately 88,000 clones listed, 80% are singletons. Sequenced: peripheral blood. The TCR originated in an elderly woman with acute or convalescent COVID-19. The chain carries TRBV7-8 and TRBJ2-7; D is ambiguous. CDR3 DNA sequence: TGTGCCAGCAGCTTAGTATCGGCAGGCTTTTACGAGCAGTACTTC. This codes for CASSLVSAGFYEQYF.